The rows below give T cell receptor beta chains drawn from one sample of a study of shared clonotypes between healthy human individuals. The data were produced by immunoSEQ multiplex PCR, yet TCRdb's version contains in-frame clones alone and is incomplete. This sample has 2 million to 2.5 million clones, with about 90% found just once. Material for sequencing was naive CD4+ T cells from PBMCs. These receptors were obtained from a young man in good health. Some clones in this sample may be carry-over from other donors' samples. CDR3s include the opening cysteine and the closing phenylalanine or tryptophan. The D gene is left open where the match is weak. Clone size, where shown, is once, few, many, or a class for clones that have expanded.

TRBV6-1	15	TRBJ2-2	-	-	TGTGCCAGCAGTGGCTCCAGTGATAACACCGGGGAGCTGTTTTTT	CASSGSSDNTGELFF
TRBV5-4	13	TRBJ2-1	-	-	TGTGCCAGCAGCCCCCTCCAGATCAATGAGCAGTTCTTC	CASSPLQINEQFF
TRBV29-1	14	TRBJ1-2	once	TRBD1	TGCAGCGCTTCCGGGACAGGGGGCAGCTATGGCTACACCTTC	CSASGTGGSYGYTF
TRBV28	16	TRBJ2-1	-	-	TGTGCCAGCAGTTTACCCAGCCAGGCCCGCAACAATGAGCAGTTCTTC	CASSLPSQARNNEQFF
TRBV25-1	17	TRBJ1-1	-	-	TGTGCCAGCAGTGAATCGGCAGGGGCCATGGGGAACACTGAAGCTTTCTTT	CASSESAGAMGNTEAFF
TRBV5-1	16	TRBJ2-1	-	TRBD2	TGCGCCAGCAGCTTGGTGGGCGGGAGGGCCGTAAATGAGCAGTTCTTC	CASSLVGGRAVNEQFF
TRBV9	15	TRBJ2-7	once	-	TGTGCCAGCAGCGTAGGGGGACGCAGGGACTACGAGCAGTACTTC	CASSVGGRRDYEQYF
TRBV29-1	12	TRBJ2-3	-	-	TGCAGCGCCGAGGTTAGCACAGATACGCAGTATTTT	CSAEVSTDTQYF
TRBV6-6	12	TRBJ2-1	once	-	TGTGCCAGCACGGGGCCGGGGAATGAGCAGTTCTTC	CASTGPGNEQFF
TRBV5-1	14	TRBJ2-7	-	-	TGCGCCAGCAGCTTGGTCGTGGGACACTACGAGCAGTACTTC	CASSLVVGHYEQYF
TRBV6-6	14	TRBJ1-1	-	-	TGTGCCAGCAGTTACGACAGGATCTACACTGAAGCTTTCTTT	CASSYDRIYTEAFF